Listed below are T cell receptor beta chains from one sample, sequenced in a study of cytomegalovirus exposure and HLA in healthy donors. Assay: immunoSEQ multiplex PCR; the TCRdb copy retains only in-frame clones and omits some. The sample consists of 300,000 or so clones, around 90% of them appearing once. The sequencing sample was made of PBMCs. The source of these receptors is a man aged 25-45 years in good health and CMV-seronegative. The CDR3 runs from the conserved cysteine through the conserved F or W. The D gene is left open where the match is weak.

d_call	j_call	v_call	cdr3_aa
.	TRBJ2-3	TRBV6-5	CASESTDTQYF
TRBD1	TRBJ1-1	TRBV4-1	CASSQEGQGNTEAFF
TRBD1	TRBJ2-6	TRBV19	CASSTGTVSSGANVLTF
TRBD1	TRBJ1-2	TRBV6-1	CASKPGQGAYGYTF
.	TRBJ1-3	TRBV7-7	CASSRAEGSGNTIYF
TRBD1	TRBJ2-5	TRBV6-1	CASRATGGETQYF
.	TRBJ1-2	TRBV7-6	CASSQTQGGYGYTF
TRBD1	TRBJ2-3	TRBV18	CASSPGRQGVTDTQYF
.	TRBJ1-4	TRBV14	CASSPNRTPNEKLFF
.	TRBJ2-5	TRBV13	CASSSQFQGGETQYF
TRBD1	TRBJ2-7	TRBV18	CASSSRTGGFTYEQYF
TRBD2	TRBJ2-7	TRBV6-5	CASRTSGGTYEQYF
.	TRBJ1-2	TRBV19	CASRAGWSYGYTF
.	TRBJ2-4	TRBV29-1	CSVEGGGKNIQYF
.	TRBJ1-2	TRBV6-5	CASSYDGGALGYTF
TRBD2	TRBJ2-3	TRBV5-4	CASSRGLAGEIADTQYF
TRBD2	TRBJ2-2	TRBV9	CASSVVSGEGGELFF
TRBD1	TRBJ1-2	TRBV14	CASRRAGGYGYTF
.	TRBJ2-1	TRBV4-3	CASSQAVVGSHEQFF
TRBD1	TRBJ2-5	TRBV7-8	CASSIAGTGKETQYF
.	TRBJ1-1	TRBV5-1	CASSWSYFMNTEAFF
TRBD1	TRBJ1-4	TRBV5-8	CASSLETGGNEKLFF
TRBD1	TRBJ2-7	TRBV6-1	CASSGQGWYEQYF
.	TRBJ2-2	TRBV7-8	CASSLGQLNTGELFF
.	TRBJ2-5	TRBV5-1	CASSSSGVGGETQYF
.	TRBJ1-5	TRBV7-9	CASSLGRSGNQPQHF
TRBD1	TRBJ1-6	TRBV13	CASSFRTGVNSPLHF
.	TRBJ1-1	TRBV19	CASSLDRLYTEAFF
TRBD2	TRBJ2-5	TRBV7-8	CASNQNGGETQYF
.	TRBJ2-7	TRBV19	CASSMTARSSYEQYF
TRBD1	TRBJ1-6	TRBV25-1	CASSAPGQFNSPLHF
.	TRBJ1-5	TRBV19	CASTSTGTSTGNQPQHF
.	TRBJ2-7	TRBV4-3	CASSQDRDLVYEQYF
.	TRBJ1-1	TRBV4-1	CASSHPSTEAFF
.	TRBJ1-3	TRBV7-9	CASSLSAQLHDF
TRBD2	TRBJ2-7	TRBV5-6	CASSAGLAGGTYEQYF
.	TRBJ2-7	TRBV21-1	CASSQGAGEPNEQYF
.	TRBJ2-3	TRBV10-1	CASSESWTATDTQYF
TRBD2	TRBJ2-3	TRBV7-9	CASSQSVLAGVTDTQYF
.	TRBJ2-2	TRBV11-3	CASTAGVSTTAGELFF
.	TRBJ1-3	TRBV5-4	CASSWGQPGNTIYF
.	TRBJ1-4	TRBV10-3	CAISESGTLKKLFF
.	TRBJ2-7	TRBV27	CASSLRGNGWYEQYF
TRBD2	TRBJ2-3	TRBV11-2	CASSQTSRSTDTQYF
TRBD1	TRBJ2-6	TRBV7-9	CASSSTGGPGANVLTF